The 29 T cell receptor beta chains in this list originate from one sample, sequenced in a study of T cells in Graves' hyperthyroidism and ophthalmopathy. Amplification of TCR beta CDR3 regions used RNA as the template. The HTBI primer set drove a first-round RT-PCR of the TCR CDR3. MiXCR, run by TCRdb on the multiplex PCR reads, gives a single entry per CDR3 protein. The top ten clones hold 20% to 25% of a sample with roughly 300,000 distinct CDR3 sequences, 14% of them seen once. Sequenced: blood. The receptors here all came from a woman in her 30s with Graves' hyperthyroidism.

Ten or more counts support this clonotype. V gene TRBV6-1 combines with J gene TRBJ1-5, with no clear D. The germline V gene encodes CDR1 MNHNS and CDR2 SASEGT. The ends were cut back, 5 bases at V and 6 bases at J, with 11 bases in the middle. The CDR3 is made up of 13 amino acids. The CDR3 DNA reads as TGTGCCAGCAGTTATGGAAAGTTTCAGCCCCAGCATTTT. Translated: CASSYGKFQPQHF.

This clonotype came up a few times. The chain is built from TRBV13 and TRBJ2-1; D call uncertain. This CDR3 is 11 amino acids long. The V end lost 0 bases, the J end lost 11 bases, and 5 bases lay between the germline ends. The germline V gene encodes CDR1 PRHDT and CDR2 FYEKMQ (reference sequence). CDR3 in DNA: TGTGCCAGCAGCTTAGGGCCCAAGCAGTTCTTC. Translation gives CASSLGPKQFF.

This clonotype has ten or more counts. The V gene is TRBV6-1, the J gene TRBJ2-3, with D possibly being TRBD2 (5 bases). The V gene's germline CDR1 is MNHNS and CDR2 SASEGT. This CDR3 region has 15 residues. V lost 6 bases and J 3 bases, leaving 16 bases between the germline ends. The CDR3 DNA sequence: TGTGCCAGCAGCCCTGGCGAGGGCGCGACAGATACGCAGTATTTT. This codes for CASSPGEGATDTQYF.

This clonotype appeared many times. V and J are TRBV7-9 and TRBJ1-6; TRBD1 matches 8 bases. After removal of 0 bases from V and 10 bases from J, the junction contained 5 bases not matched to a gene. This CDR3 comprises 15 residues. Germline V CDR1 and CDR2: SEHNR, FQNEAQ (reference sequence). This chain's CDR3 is CASSLAGQGNSPLHF. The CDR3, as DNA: TGTGCCAGCAGCTTAGCTGGACAGGGAAACTCACCCCTCCACTTT.

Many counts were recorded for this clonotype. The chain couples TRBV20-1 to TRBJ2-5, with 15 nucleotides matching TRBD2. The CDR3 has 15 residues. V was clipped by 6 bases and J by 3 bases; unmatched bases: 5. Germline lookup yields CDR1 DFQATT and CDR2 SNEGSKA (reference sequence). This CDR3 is CSAQRTSGREETQYF. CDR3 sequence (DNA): TGCAGTGCCCAGAGGACTAGCGGGAGGGAAGAGACCCAGTACTTC.

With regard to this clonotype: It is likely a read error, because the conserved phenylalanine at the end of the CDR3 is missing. CDR3 loop: CASSPQGIAYNEQFC. In nucleotides, the CDR3 is TGCGCCAGCAGCCCTCAGGGAATCGCCTACAATGAGCAGTTCTGC. V usage is TRBV5-1 and J usage is TRBJ2-1; TRBD1 might be the D (5 bases). The ends were cut back, 4 bases at V and 2 bases at J, with 13 bases in the middle. CDR3 length: 15 amino acids. Germline CDR1 reads SGHRS; CDR2 reads YFSETQ.

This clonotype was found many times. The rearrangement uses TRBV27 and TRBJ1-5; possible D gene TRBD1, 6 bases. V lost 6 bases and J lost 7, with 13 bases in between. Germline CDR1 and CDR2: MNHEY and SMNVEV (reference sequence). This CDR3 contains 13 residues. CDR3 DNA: TGTGCCAGCAGCCTGACAGGAGGACAGCCCCAGCATTTT. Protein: CASSLTGGQPQHF.

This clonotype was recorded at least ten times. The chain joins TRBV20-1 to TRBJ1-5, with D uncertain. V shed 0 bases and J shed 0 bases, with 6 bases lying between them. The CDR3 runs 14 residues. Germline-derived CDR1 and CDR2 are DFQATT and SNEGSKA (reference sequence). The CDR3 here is CSARDVGSNQPQHF. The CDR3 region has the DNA TGCAGTGCTAGAGATGTGGGTAGCAATCAGCCCCAGCATTTT.

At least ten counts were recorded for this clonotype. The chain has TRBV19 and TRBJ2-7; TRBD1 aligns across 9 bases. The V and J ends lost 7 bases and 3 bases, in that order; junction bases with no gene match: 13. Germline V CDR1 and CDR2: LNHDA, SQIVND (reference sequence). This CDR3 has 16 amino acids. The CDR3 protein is CASKAGQGREIYEQYF. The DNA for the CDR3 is TGTGCCAGTAAAGCCGGACAGGGGCGCGAGATCTACGAGCAGTACTTC.

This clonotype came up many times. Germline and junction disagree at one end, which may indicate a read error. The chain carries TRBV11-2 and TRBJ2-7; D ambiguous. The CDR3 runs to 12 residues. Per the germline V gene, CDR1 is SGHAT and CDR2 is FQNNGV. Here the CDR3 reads CANSLGVYEQYF. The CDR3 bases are TGTGCCAACAGCTTAGGAGTCTACGAGCAGTACTTC.

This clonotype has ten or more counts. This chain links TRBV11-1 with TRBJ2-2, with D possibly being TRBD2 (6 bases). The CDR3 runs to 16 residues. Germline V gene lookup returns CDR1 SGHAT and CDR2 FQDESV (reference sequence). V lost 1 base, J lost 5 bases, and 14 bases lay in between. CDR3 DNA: TGTGCCAGCAGCTTAGAGATCGGGGGACTGACCGGGGAGCTGTTTTTT. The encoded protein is CASSLEIGGLTGELFF.

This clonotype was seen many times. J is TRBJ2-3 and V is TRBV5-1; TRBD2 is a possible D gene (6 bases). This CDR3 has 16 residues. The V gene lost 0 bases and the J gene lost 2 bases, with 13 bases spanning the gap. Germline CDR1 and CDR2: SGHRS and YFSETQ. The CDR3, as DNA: TGCGCCAGCAGCTTGGCGGATGGGAGGATCACAGATACGCAGTATTTT. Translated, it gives CASSLADGRITDTQYF.

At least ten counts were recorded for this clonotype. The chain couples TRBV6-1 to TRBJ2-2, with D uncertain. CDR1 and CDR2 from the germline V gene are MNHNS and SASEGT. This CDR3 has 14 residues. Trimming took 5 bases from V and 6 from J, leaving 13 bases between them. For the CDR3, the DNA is TGTGCCAGCAGTTACCTCAACTCAGCCGGGGAGCTGTTTTTT. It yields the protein CASSYLNSAGELFF.

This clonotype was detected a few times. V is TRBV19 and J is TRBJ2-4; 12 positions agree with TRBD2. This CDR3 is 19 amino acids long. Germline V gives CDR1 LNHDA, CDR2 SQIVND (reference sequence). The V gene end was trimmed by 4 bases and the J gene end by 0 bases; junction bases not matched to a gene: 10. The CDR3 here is CASSSSGTSGYLAKNIQYF. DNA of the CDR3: TGTGCCAGTAGTAGCTCCGGGACTAGCGGGTATCTAGCCAAAAACATTCAGTACTTC.

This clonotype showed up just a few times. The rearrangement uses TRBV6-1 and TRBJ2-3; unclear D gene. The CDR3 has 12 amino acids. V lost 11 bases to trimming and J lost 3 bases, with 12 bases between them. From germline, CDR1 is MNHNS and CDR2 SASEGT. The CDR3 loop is CASMTATDTQYF. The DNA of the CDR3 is TGTGCCTCCATGACGGCGACAGATACGCAGTATTTT.

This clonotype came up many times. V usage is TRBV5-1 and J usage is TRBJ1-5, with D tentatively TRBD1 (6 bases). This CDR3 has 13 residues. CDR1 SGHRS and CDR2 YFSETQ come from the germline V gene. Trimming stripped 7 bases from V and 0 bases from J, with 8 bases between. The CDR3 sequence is CASRQDSNQPQHF. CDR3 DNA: TGCGCCAGCCGACAGGATAGCAATCAGCCCCAGCATTTT.

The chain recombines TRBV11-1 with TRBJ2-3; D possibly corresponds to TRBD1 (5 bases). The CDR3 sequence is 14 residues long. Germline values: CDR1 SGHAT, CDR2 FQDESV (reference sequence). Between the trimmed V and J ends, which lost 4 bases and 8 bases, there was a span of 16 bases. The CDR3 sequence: CASSSLRAVGTQYF. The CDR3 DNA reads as TGTGCCAGCAGCTCACTCAGGGCCGTAGGTACGCAGTATTTT.

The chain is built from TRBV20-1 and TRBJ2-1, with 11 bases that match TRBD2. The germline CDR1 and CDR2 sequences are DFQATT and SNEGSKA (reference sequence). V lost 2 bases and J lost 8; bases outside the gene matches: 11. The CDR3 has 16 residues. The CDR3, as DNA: TGCAGTGCTAGATCACTAGCGGGAGTTATTGGCCATGAGCAGTTCTTC. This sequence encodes CSARSLAGVIGHEQFF.

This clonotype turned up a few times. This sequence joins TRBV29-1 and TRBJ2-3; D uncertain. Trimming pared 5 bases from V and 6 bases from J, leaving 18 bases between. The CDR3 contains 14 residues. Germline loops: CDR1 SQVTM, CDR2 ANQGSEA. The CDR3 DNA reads TGCAGCGTTTGGAAAGGTTTTTTTGCTGATACGCAGTATTTT. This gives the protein CSVWKGFFADTQYF.

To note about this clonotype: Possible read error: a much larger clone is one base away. The CDR3 sequence is CASSYVTGRGTEAFF. The CDR3 DNA is TGTGCCAGCAGTTACGTTACAGGGAGAGGCACTGAAGCTTTCTTT. The chain is built from TRBV6-5 and TRBJ1-1; TRBD1 is a possible D gene (6 bases). This CDR3 is built from 15 residues. Germline V gene lookup returns CDR1 MNHEY and CDR2 SVGAGI. Trimming took off 2 bases at V and 4 bases at J, with 14 bases between the two ends.

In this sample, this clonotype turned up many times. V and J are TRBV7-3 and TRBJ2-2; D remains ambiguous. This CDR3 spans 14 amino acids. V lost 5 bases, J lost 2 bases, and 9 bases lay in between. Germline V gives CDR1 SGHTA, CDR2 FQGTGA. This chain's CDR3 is CASSPYPNTGELFF. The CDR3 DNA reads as TGTGCCAGCAGCCCTTATCCTAACACCGGGGAGCTGTTTTTT.

CDR3 sequence reads: CASSSRGATPGEQYF. Here the CDR3 DNA reads TGTGCCAGCAGTAGTAGGGGGGCGACACCCGGCGAGCAGTACTTC. The chain is built from TRBV27 and TRBJ2-7; the D call may be TRBD1 or TRBD2 (6 bases each). Germline V CDR1 and CDR2: MNHEY, SMNVEV (reference sequence). V gave up 5 bases and J gave up 6 bases, with 20 bases separating them. This CDR3 comprises 15 residues.

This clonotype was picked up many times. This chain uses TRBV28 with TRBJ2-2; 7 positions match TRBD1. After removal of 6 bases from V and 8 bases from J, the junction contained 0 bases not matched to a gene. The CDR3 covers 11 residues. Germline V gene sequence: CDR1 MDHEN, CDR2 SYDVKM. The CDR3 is CASRGQGELFF. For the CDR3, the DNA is TGTGCCAGCAGGGGACAGGGGGAGCTGTTTTTT.

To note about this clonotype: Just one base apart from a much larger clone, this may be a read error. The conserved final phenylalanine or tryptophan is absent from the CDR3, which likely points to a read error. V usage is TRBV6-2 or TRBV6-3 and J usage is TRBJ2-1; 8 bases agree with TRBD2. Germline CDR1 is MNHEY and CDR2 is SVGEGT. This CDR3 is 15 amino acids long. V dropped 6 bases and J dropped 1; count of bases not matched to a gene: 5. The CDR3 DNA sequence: TGTGCCAGCAGCCTTAGCGGGATGTCCTACAATGAGCAGTTCCTC. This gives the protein CASSLSGMSYNEQFL.

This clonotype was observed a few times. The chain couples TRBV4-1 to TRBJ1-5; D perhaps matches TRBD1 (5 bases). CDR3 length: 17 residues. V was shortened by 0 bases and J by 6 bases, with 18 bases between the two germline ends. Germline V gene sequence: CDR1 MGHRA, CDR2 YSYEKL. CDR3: CASSQEGAGTRVQPQHF. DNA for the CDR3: TGCGCCAGCAGCCAAGAAGGGGCAGGGACGAGAGTTCAGCCCCAGCATTTT.

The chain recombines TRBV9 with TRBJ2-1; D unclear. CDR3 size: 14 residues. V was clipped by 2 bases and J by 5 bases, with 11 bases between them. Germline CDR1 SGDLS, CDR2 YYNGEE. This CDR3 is CASSVSFLDNEQFF. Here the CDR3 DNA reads TGTGCCAGCAGCGTTTCATTCCTTGACAATGAGCAGTTCTTC.

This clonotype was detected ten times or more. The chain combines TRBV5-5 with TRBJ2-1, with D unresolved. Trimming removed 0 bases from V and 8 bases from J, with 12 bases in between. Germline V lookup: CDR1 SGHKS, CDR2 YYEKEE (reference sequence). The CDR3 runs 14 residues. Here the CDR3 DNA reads TGTGCCAGCAGCTTGGAGGCCTACCGGGATGAGCAGTTCTTC. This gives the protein CASSLEAYRDEQFF.

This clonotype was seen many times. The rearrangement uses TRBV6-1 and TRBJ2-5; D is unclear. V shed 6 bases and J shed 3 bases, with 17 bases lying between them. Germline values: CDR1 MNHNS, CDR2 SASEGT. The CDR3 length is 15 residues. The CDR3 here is CASSPARSAEETQYF. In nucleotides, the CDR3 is TGTGCCAGCAGCCCGGCAAGGAGCGCGGAAGAGACCCAGTACTTC.

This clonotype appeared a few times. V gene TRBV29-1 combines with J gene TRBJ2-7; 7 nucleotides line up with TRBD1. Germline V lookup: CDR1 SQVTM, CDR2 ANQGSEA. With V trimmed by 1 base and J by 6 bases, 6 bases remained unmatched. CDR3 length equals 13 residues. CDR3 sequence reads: CSVEGGGPGEQYF. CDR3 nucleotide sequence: TGCAGCGTTGAAGGAGGGGGCCCGGGCGAGCAGTACTTC.